The entry below describes one TCR beta chain. The CDR3 has 14 amino acids. The V and J ends lost 5 bases and 0 bases respectively, with 8 bases between them. Germline lookup yields CDR1 SGHAT and CDR2 FQNNGV. Participants, roughly 18 to 100 years old, spanned fewer than 25 US areas. Allocation to cohorts depended on clinical history reported by the participants. Either two negative PCRs, clearance, or symptom resolution qualified Cohort 3 donors as recovered. The entry originates in a study of blood T cell repertoires in COVID-19. Study-wide background: Samples taken during acute and convalescent COVID-19 were collected in the United States, Italy and Spain.

Assay: immunoSEQ multiplex PCR; the TCRdb copy retains only in-frame clones and omits some. Of fewer than 400,000 clones detected, around nine tenths appear once; the ten largest clones hold roughly a tenth. The rearrangement uses TRBV11-2 and TRBJ1-3; D not certain. This sequence was found in a woman aged 45-65 years who had recovered from COVID-19. The specimen was PBMCs or T cells enriched from blood (not recorded which). CDR3 nucleotide sequence: TGTGCCAGCAGCGCGATTAACTCTGGAAACACCATATATTTT. It encodes CASSAINSGNTIYF.